This T cell receptor (beta chain) was retrieved from a study of Graves' ophthalmopathy and Graves' hyperthyroidism. In germline, CDR1 is SGHRS, CDR2 YFSETQ. V was trimmed by 4 bases and J by 0 bases, leaving 17 bases between them. The CDR3 spans 16 residues. Investigators amplified TCR beta CDR3 regions from RNA transcripts. HTBI primers were employed in first-round RT-PCR, then a second-round multiplex PCR followed. One entry per CDR3 protein, called by TCRdb with MiXCR from the multiplex PCR reads. The sample holds around 600,000 distinct CDR3 sequences, roughly 41% seen once. Study outcomes and limitations: With about 87% sensitivity and roughly 76% specificity, a 13-signature model separated ophthalmopathy from stable hyperthyroidism.

Clinical symptoms, serum thyroxine, TRAb, thyroid ultrasound and orbital computed tomography formed the basis of diagnosis. Worth noting for this clonotype: Its antigen is not known.

The J gene is TRBJ2-7, the V gene TRBV5-1; TRBD2 might be the D (5 bases). This clonotype was sampled from an adult man with Graves' ophthalmopathy. The sequenced sample was peripheral blood. CDR3 coding DNA: TGCGCCAGCAGCCCCTCCCTAAGCGGAAACTCCTACGAGCAGTACTTC. It encodes CASSPSLSGNSYEQYF.